This T cell receptor beta chain was identified during a study of OX40 agonist ivuxolimab in advanced cancers. After removal of 3 bases from V and 3 bases from J, the junction contained 6 bases not matched to a gene. Germline V gives CDR1 WSHSY, CDR2 SAAADI. The length of the CDR3 is 15 residues. Method: immunoSEQ multiplex PCR; TCRdb's copy keeps in-frame clones and lacks some. The sample comprises about 69,000 clones, about nine tenths of which are singletons, and 2.5% to 3% rests with the top ten. Source: CD4+ or CD8+ T cells sorted from blood, taken in a trial of the OX40 agonist ivuxolimab. The chain couples TRBV10-2 to TRBJ1-1; 8 bases match TRBD1. This clonotype was obtained from an adult with an advanced solid tumor such as melanoma, head and neck, liver or kidney cancer. Here the CDR3 reads CASSDQGAPDTEAFF. The CDR3, as DNA: TGCGCCAGCAGTGATCAGGGGGCGCCGGACACTGAAGCTTTCTTT.